The clone carrying this T cell receptor (beta chain) was counted at least ten times. The antigen is undetermined. The entry originates in a study of T cell repertoires in cytomegalovirus infection. Across the study: Public TCR beta signature analysis indicated the presence of both CMV infection and matching HLA type.

Each CDR3 protein is one row after TCRdb ran MiXCR on the reads. The table has 200,000 to 300,000 distinct CDR3 sequences, 9% to 15% seen once; the top ten hold approximately 1.6%. CDR3 size: 18 residues. Germline assignment: CDR1 LGHNA and CDR2 YSLEER. Trimming at V came to 3 bases and at J to 3 bases, leaving 13 bases not matched to a gene. Points from the study as a whole: The ex vivo response showed dominance by HLA-C-restricted CMV-specific TCR beta clonotypes. Identification of carriers of CMV plus the relevant HLA was achieved through cumulative public TCR beta family frequency.

Specimen: PBMCs. The gene calls are TRBV4-3 and TRBJ2-7; 11 nucleotides match TRBD2. The receptor was derived from a human donor in good health (CMV status not recorded). Some clones in this sample may be carry-over from other donors' samples. CDR3 bases: TGCGCCAGCAGCCAGGACCTGAATGGACTAGCGGGCCACTACGAGCAGTACTTC. Its translation: CASSQDLNGLAGHYEQYF.